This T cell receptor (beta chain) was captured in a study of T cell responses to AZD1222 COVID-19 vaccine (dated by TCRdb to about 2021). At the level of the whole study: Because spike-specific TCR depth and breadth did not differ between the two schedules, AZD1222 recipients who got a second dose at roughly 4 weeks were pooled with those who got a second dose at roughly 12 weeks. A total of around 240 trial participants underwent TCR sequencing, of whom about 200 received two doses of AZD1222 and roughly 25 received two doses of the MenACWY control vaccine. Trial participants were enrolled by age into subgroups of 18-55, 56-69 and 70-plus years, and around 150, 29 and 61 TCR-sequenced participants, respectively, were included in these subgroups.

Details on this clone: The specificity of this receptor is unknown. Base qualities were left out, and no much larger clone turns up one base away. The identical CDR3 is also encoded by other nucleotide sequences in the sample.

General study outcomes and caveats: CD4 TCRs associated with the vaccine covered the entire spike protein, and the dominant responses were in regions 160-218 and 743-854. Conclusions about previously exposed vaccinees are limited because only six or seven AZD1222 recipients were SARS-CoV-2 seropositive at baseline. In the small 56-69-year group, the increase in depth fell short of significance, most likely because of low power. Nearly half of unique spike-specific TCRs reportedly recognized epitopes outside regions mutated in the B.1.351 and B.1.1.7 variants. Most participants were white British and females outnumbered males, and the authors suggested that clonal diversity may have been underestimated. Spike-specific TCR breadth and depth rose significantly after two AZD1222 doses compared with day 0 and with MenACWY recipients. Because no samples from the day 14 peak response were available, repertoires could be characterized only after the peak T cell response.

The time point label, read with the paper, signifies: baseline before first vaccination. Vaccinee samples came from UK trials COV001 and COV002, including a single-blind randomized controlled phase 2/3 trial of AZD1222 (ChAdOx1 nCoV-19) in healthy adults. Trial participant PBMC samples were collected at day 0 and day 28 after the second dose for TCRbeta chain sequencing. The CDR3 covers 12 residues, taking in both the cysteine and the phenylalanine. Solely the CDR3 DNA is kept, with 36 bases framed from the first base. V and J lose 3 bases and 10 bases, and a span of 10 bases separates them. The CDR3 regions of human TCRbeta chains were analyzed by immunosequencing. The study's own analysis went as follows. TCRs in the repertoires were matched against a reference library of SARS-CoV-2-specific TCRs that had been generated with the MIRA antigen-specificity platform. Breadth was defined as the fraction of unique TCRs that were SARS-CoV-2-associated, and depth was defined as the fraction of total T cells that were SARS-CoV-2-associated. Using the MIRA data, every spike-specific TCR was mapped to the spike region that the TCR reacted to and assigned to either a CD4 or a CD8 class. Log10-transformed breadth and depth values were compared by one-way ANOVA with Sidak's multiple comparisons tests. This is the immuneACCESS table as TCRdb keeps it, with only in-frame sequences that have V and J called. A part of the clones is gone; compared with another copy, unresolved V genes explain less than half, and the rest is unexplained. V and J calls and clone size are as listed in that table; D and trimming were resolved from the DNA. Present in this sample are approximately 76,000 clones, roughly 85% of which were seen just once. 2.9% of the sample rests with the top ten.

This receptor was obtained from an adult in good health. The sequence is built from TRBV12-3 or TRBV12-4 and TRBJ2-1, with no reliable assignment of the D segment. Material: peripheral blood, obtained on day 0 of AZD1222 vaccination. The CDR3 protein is CASSLGVDEQFF. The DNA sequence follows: TGTGCCAGCAGTTTGGGTGTGGACGAGCAGTTCTTC.